The next 32 T cell receptor beta chains were all read from a single sample in a study of cytomegalovirus exposure and HLA in healthy donors. Amplification used 60 Vbeta primers and 13 Jbeta primers. Generated by immunoSEQ multiplex PCR, the TCRdb table keeps only in-frame clones and is missing some. The table shows fewer than 150,000 clones, with roughly four fifths occurring only once. Specimen: PBMCs. The origin of the receptors is a human donor in good health.

J is TRBJ1-6 and V is TRBV2; 9 bases map to TRBD1. The J segment lost 7 bases and the V segment lost 8 bases, leaving 9 bases of the junction unmatched. The germline V gene encodes CDR1 SNHLY and CDR2 FYNNEI. The length of the CDR3 is 15 residues. The CDR3 bases are TGTGCCAGCCGCCGGGACAGGGAGACAAATTCACCCCTCCACTTT. Its protein product is CASRRDRETNSPLHF.

The table lists this clone with a few counts. This sequence joins TRBV11-2 and TRBJ2-7; the match to TRBD1 covers 10 bases. With 3 bases clipped from V and 1 base from J, the junction kept 12 bases outside the gene matches. In germline, CDR1 is SGHAT, CDR2 FQNNGV. The CDR3 has 18 amino acids. The CDR3 coding sequence is TGTGCCAGCAGCTTTCCGGGACAGGGGTCCATTAGGTCCTACGAGCAGTACTTC. Translating gives CASSFPGQGSIRSYEQYF.

The chain links TRBV5-5 to TRBJ2-2, with D possibly matching TRBD2 (6 bases). V lost 1 base, J lost 1 base, and 11 bases lay in between. The CDR3 totals 16 residues. Germline assignment: CDR1 SGHKS and CDR2 YYEKEE (reference sequence). CDR3 in amino acids: CASSLTLAMNTGELFF. CDR3 DNA sequence: TGTGCCAGCAGCTTGACCCTAGCGATGAACACCGGGGAGCTGTTTTTT.

The CDR3 nucleotides are TGCGCCAGCAGTCTCGGACTAGCGGGCCCTGGGCAGCTGTTTTTT. This encodes CASSLGLAGPGQLFF. The chain employs TRBV5-1 and TRBJ2-2, with TRBD2 matching 11 bases. CDR3 length equals 15 residues. Germline loops: CDR1 SGHRS, CDR2 YFSETQ. J was trimmed by 12 bases and V by 5 bases; bases with no gene match: 12.

This clone was recorded a few times. The chain employs TRBV2 and TRBJ2-3; 11 bases line up with TRBD2. V was pared by 4 bases and J by 2 bases, with 11 bases of the junction left unmatched. Germline V CDR1 and CDR2: SNHLY, FYNNEI. This CDR3 has 18 residues. The CDR3 sequence: CASSVGLAASKDTDTQYF. CDR3 nucleotide sequence: TGTGCCAGCAGTGTGGGACTAGCGGCCTCGAAAGACACAGATACGCAGTATTTT.

The chain combines TRBV2 with TRBJ1-4; D not resolved. This CDR3 has 14 amino acids. Trimming cost V 4 bases and J 8 bases, with 14 bases left between them. Germline V gene lookup returns CDR1 SNHLY and CDR2 FYNNEI. The CDR3, as DNA: TGTGCCAGCAGTGTGTGGAGGGATAAAGAAAAACTGTTTTTT. As protein: CASSVWRDKEKLFF.

V is TRBV4-1 and J is TRBJ1-4; 9 nucleotides align to TRBD1. Germline lookup yields CDR1 MGHRA and CDR2 YSYEKL. V shed 4 bases and J 11 bases; nucleotides not matched to a gene: 14. This CDR3 comprises 16 residues. CDR3 loop: CASSLITLGQGKKLFF. The DNA of the CDR3 is TGCGCCAGCAGCCTCATCACCCTCGGACAGGGGAAGAAACTGTTTTTT.

The rearrangement joins TRBV11-2 to TRBJ2-1; 8 bases are a match to TRBD2. V dropped 3 bases and J dropped 8; count of bases not matched to a gene: 12. The germline CDR1 and CDR2 sequences are SGHAT and FQNNGV. The length of the CDR3 is 16 residues. The CDR3 coding sequence is TGTGCCAGCAGCTTCCGGGGTAGCGGGATAGGGGATGAGCAGTTCTTC. Its translation is CASSFRGSGIGDEQFF.

This clone was seen more than once but under ten times. V and J are TRBV30 and TRBJ2-3; TRBD2 is a possible D gene (6 bases). This CDR3 has 17 residues. The V and J ends lost 2 bases and 0 bases respectively, with 18 bases between them. Per the germline V gene, CDR1 is GTSNPN and CDR2 is SVGIG (reference sequence). The CDR3 reads CAWSRRRGLSSTDTQYF. As DNA, the CDR3 is TGTGCCTGGAGTCGGCGGCGGGGTTTATCTAGCACAGATACGCAGTATTTT. Full variable domain (missing parts from reference TRBV30 and TRBJ2-3): SQTIHQWPATLVQPVGSPLSLECTVEGTSNPNLYWYRQAAGRGLQLLFYSVGIGQISSEVPQNLSASRPQDRQFILSSKKLLLSDSGFYLCAWSRRRGLSSTDTQYFGPGTRLTVL.

This sequence joins TRBV2 and TRBJ1-5; no firm D call. Germline values: CDR1 SNHLY, CDR2 FYNNEI. V was cut by 4 bases and J by 0 bases, with 7 bases left in between. The CDR3 spans 14 residues. The CDR3 protein is CASSAVTSNQPQHF. For the CDR3, the DNA is TGTGCCAGCAGTGCGGTCACTAGCAATCAGCCCCAGCATTTT.

The chain has TRBV18 and TRBJ2-3; TRBD2 aligns across 12 bases. Trimming removed 3 bases from V and 3 bases from J; junction bases left unmatched: 1. The CDR3 consists of 15 residues. Germline V gene sequence: CDR1 KGHSH, CDR2 LQKENI. CDR3 nucleotides: TGTGCCAGCTCACCGACTAGCGGGAGTACAGATACGCAGTATTTT. Amino acid sequence: CASSPTSGSTDTQYF. Variable domain in full (rest from reference TRBV18 and TRBJ2-3): NAGVMQNPRHLVRRRGQEARLRCSPMKGHSHVYWYRQLPEEGLKFMVYLQKENIIDESGMPKERFSAEFPKEGPSILRIQQVVRGDSAAYFCASSPTSGSTDTQYFGPGTRLTVL.

The CDR3 nucleotides are TGTGCCAGCAGCTTAGGGACACAAGAGACCCAGTACTTC. Encoded protein: CASSLGTQETQYF. The chain carries TRBV7-3 and TRBJ2-5; a possible D gene is TRBD1 (6 bases). Germline assignment: CDR1 SGHTA and CDR2 FQGTGA. Between the trimmed V and J ends, which lost 2 bases and 2 bases, there was a span of 6 bases. This CDR3 contains 13 residues.

DNA of the CDR3: TGCGCCAGCAGCACCGGGACTAGCGGGCCCACAGATACGCAGTATTTT. It yields the protein CASSTGTSGPTDTQYF. The J gene is TRBJ2-3, the V gene TRBV5-1, with TRBD2 matching over 12 bases. The CDR3 runs to 16 residues. From germline, CDR1 is SGHRS and CDR2 YFSETQ. With V trimmed by 4 bases and J by 2 bases, 5 bases remained unmatched. Full variable domain (remainder filled in from reference TRBV5-1 and TRBJ2-3): KAGVTQTPRYLIKTRGQQVTLSCSPISGHRSVSWYQQTPGQGLQFLFEYFSETQRNKGNFPGRFSGRQFSNSRSEMNVSTLELGDSALYLCASSTGTSGPTDTQYFGPGTRLTVL.

This sequence joins TRBV11-2 and TRBJ2-7; 7 bases align to TRBD2. The CDR3 runs to 14 residues. Germline trimming cut 1 base from V and 3 bases from J; bases unmatched to any gene: 3. The germline gives CDR1 SGHAT, CDR2 FQNNGV. The CDR3, as DNA: TGTGCCAGCAGCTTAGCCAGCGGGATCTACGAGCAGTACTTC. Translation gives CASSLASGIYEQYF. Combining the CDR3 with reference TRBV11-2 and TRBJ2-7 gives the whole variable domain EAGVAQSPRYKIIEKRQSVAFWCNPISGHATLYWYQQILGQGPKLLIQFQNNGVVDDSQLPKDRFSAERLKGVDSTLKIQPAKLEDSAVYLCASSLASGIYEQYFGPGTRLTVT.

This rearrangement joins TRBV19 to TRBJ2-1, with D possibly being TRBD2 (5 bases). The CDR3 is 18 amino acids. V dropped 5 bases and J dropped 5 bases, with 25 bases sitting between them. CDR1 and CDR2 from the germline V gene are LNHDA and SQIVND (reference sequence). As DNA, the CDR3 is TGTGCCAGTAGTCGATCACCCCAAATGGGCGGGTCCAACAATGAGCAGTTCTTC. Amino acid sequence: CASSRSPQMGGSNNEQFF.

The chain couples TRBV5-8 to TRBJ1-4, with 7 bases lining up with TRBD1. J gave up 5 bases and V 3 bases, and 7 bases lay outside the gene matches. Germline CDR1 is SGHTS and CDR2 is YDEGEE. The length of the CDR3 is 15 residues. The CDR3 loop is CASSYQGQINEKLFF. The CDR3 bases are TGTGCCAGCAGCTACCAGGGACAGATAAATGAAAAACTGTTTTTT.

This clone has a handful of counts. V gene TRBV28 combines with J gene TRBJ1-4; 7 bases fit TRBD1. The CDR3 spans 14 residues. Germline CDR1 and CDR2: MDHEN and SYDVKM. Trimming took 6 bases from V and 4 from J; bases not matched to a gene: 5. The CDR3, as DNA: TGTGCCAGCAGCTCCGGGACAGTTAATGAAAAACTGTTTTTT. Translating gives CASSSGTVNEKLFF.

V gene TRBV29-1 combines with J gene TRBJ2-1; 7 nucleotides match TRBD2. The V and J ends lost 8 bases and 9 bases, in that order; junction bases with no gene match: 13. The CDR3 contains 13 residues. Looked up from germline, CDR1 is SQVTM and CDR2 is ANQGSEA. CDR3 in amino acids: CSTGGKARREQFF. CDR3 DNA: TGCAGCACGGGGGGAAAAGCCCGACGTGAGCAGTTCTTC.

V usage is TRBV10-2 and J usage is TRBJ1-2; 7 bases are shared with TRBD1. There are 12 residues in the CDR3. Germline-derived CDR1 and CDR2 are WSHSY and SAAADI. J was trimmed by 6 bases and V by 3 bases; bases with no gene match: 1. The CDR3 DNA reads as TGCGCCAGCAGTGAACAGGGGCATGGCTACACCTTC. Its protein product is CASSEQGHGYTF.

This clone occurred a few times. The chain has TRBV27 and TRBJ1-4; D remains ambiguous. V was pared by 2 bases and J by 8 bases, with 15 bases between. Germline V gives CDR1 MNHEY, CDR2 SMNVEV (reference sequence). This CDR3 comprises 15 residues. The CDR3 nucleotides are TGTGCCAGCAGTTTAGGGTCCGGGTATCGGGAAAAACTGTTTTTT. Translated, it gives CASSLGSGYREKLFF.

This chain uses TRBV10-3 with TRBJ1-5; 12 bases map to TRBD1. This CDR3 has 15 residues. V lost 7 bases to trimming and J lost 5 bases; unmatched junction nucleotides: 6. Germline assignment: CDR1 ENHRY and CDR2 SYGVKD. The CDR3 loop reads CAIKGGQGADQPQHF. The CDR3 DNA reads TGTGCCATCAAAGGGGGACAGGGGGCAGATCAGCCCCAGCATTTT.

V and J are TRBV30 and TRBJ1-5, with D possibly being TRBD1 (5 bases). This CDR3 has 13 residues. V was trimmed by 0 bases and J by 10 bases, leaving 13 bases between them. CDR1 and CDR2 (germline): GTSNPN, SVGIG (reference sequence). In DNA form, the CDR3 reads TGTGCCTGGAGTGTCGGACACGTGGATCCCCAGCATTTT. Protein sequence: CAWSVGHVDPQHF.

V is TRBV5-4 and J is TRBJ1-1; D unresolved. The CDR3 is 14 amino acids. The V gene's germline CDR1 is SGHNT and CDR2 YYREEE (reference sequence). V was clipped by 1 base and J by 4 bases, with 11 bases between them. The CDR3: CASSLRVAGTEAFF. The CDR3 DNA reads as TGTGCCAGCAGCTTGAGGGTGGCGGGCACTGAAGCTTTCTTT.

This clone appeared a few times. The chain combines TRBV4-1 with TRBJ2-3, with D perhaps TRBD2 (5 bases). Looked up from germline, CDR1 is MGHRA and CDR2 is YSYEKL. Between the trimmed V and J ends, which lost 1 base and 2 bases, there was a span of 10 bases. The CDR3 totals 15 residues. CDR3 sequence reads: CASSQGGGLTDTQYF. The CDR3 DNA reads as TGCGCCAGCAGCCAAGGAGGAGGCCTCACAGATACGCAGTATTTT.

The chain joins TRBV2 to TRBJ1-2; TRBD1 agrees at 8 bases. The ends lost 7 bases at V and 7 bases at J; junction bases unmatched: 14. The germline CDR1 and CDR2 sequences are SNHLY and FYNNEI. The CDR3 is 15 residues long. For the CDR3, the DNA is TGTGCCAGCACAGAGCAGGGGGCAACGTATCGTGGCTACACCTTC. It specifies CASTEQGATYRGYTF. The whole variable domain, filled in from reference TRBV2 and TRBJ1-2, reads EPEVTQTPSHQVTQMGQEVILRCVPISNHLYFYWYRQILGQKVEFLVSFYNNEISEKSEIFDDQFSVERPDGSNFTLKIRSTKLEDSAMYFCASTEQGATYRGYTFGSGTRLTVV.

The chain uses TRBV30 and TRBJ2-2, with 9 bases aligning to TRBD2. After removal of 0 bases from V and 6 bases from J, the junction contained 5 bases not matched to a gene. The length of the CDR3 is 15 residues. In germline, CDR1 is GTSNPN, CDR2 SVGIG (reference sequence). The CDR3 reads CAWSVSLAGPGELFF. CDR3 coding DNA: TGTGCCTGGAGTGTATCACTAGCGGGCCCCGGGGAGCTGTTTTTT.

The J gene is TRBJ2-3, the V gene TRBV5-8; maybe TRBD1 (5 bases). The germline gives CDR1 SGHTS, CDR2 YDEGEE. The CDR3 length is 16 residues. The V end lost 4 bases, the J end lost 2 bases, and 17 bases lay between the germline ends. The CDR3 loop is CASSPMTAWDTDTQYF. CDR3 bases: TGTGCCAGCAGCCCGATGACAGCCTGGGACACAGATACGCAGTATTTT.

The gene calls are TRBV13 and TRBJ2-3, with TRBD2 matching 7 bases. The trim removed 5 bases at V and 0 bases at J, leaving 11 bases unmatched. The CDR3 is made up of 17 amino acids. CDR1 and CDR2 (germline): PRHDT, FYEKMQ (reference sequence). In nucleotides, the CDR3 is TGTGCCAGCAGCCCCCCTTTAGGTAGCGGGAGCACAGATACGCAGTATTTT. This translates into CASSPPLGSGSTDTQYF. The whole variable domain, filled in from reference TRBV13 and TRBJ2-3, reads AAGVIQSPRHLIKEKRETATLKCYPIPRHDTVYWYQQGPGQDPQFLISFYEKMQSDKGSIPDRFSAQQFSDYHSELNMSSLELGDSALYFCASSPPLGSGSTDTQYFGPGTRLTVL.

This chain connects TRBV5-1 to TRBJ2-2; a possible D gene is TRBD2 (6 bases). The CDR3 totals 15 residues. CDR1 and CDR2 (germline): SGHRS, YFSETQ. Trimming stripped 4 bases from V and 9 bases from J, with 19 bases between. The CDR3 DNA reads TGCGCCAGCAGCAGCGGGCTGGGGAACTACCGGGAGCTGTTTTTT. Translated: CASSSGLGNYRELFF.

This chain uses TRBV27 with TRBJ1-3; no firm D call. The CDR3 covers 13 residues. Germline V gene data show CDR1 as MNHEY and CDR2 as SMNVEV (reference sequence). V was cut by 8 bases and J by 0 bases, with 8 bases left in between. The CDR3 spells CASGPRSGNTIYF. The CDR3 region has the DNA TGTGCCAGCGGCCCCCGCTCTGGAAACACCATATATTTT.

The sample holds one count of this clone. V is TRBV7-2 and J is TRBJ2-2; D is unresolved. This CDR3 comprises 15 residues. Germline V gives CDR1 SGHTA, CDR2 FQGNSA. Trimming pared 1 base from V and 4 bases from J, leaving 10 bases between. The CDR3 sequence: CASSLVAGFTGELFF. In nucleotides, the CDR3 is TGTGCCAGCAGCTTAGTAGCCGGGTTCACCGGGGAGCTGTTTTTT.

The sample holds a few counts of this clone. The chain joins TRBV15 to TRBJ1-3; TRBD1 matches 7 bases. After removal of 4 bases from V and 2 bases from J, the junction contained 17 bases not matched to a gene. The CDR3 sequence is 19 residues long. The germline CDR1 and CDR2 sequences are LNHNV and YYDKDF (reference sequence). For the CDR3, the DNA is TGTGCCACCAGCACACGGGACAGCTCCCAGGGTGCTACTGGAAACACCATATATTTT. Its protein is CATSTRDSSQGATGNTIYF.